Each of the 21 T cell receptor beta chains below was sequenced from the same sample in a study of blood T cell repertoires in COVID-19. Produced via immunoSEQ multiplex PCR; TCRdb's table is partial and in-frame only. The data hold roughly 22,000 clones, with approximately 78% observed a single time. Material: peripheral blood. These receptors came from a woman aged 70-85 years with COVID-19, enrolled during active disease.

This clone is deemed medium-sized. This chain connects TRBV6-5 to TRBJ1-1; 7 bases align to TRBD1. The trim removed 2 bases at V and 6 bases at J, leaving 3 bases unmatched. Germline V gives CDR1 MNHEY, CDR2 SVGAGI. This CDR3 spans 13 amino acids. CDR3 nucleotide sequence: TGTGCCAGCAGTTACAGACAGGGACCTGAAGCTTTCTTT. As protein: CASSYRQGPEAFF.

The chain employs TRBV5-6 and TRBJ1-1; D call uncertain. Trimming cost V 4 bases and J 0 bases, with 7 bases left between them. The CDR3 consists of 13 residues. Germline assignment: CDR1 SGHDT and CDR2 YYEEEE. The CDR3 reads CASSLSLNTEAFF. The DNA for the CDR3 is TGTGCCAGCAGCCTTAGTCTGAACACTGAAGCTTTCTTT.

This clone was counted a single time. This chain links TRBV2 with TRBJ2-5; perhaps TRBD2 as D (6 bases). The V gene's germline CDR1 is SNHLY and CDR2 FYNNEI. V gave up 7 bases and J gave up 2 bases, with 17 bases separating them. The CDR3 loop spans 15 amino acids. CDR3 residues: CASKTGTLPQETQYF. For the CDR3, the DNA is TGTGCCAGCAAGACCGGGACTCTTCCTCAAGAGACCCAGTACTTC.

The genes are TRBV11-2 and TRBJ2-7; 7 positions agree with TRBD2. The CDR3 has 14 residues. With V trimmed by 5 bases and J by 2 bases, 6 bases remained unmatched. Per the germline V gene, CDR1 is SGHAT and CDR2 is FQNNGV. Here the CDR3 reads CASSLETSPYEQYF. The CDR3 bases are TGTGCCAGCAGCCTCGAGACTAGCCCCTACGAGCAGTACTTC.

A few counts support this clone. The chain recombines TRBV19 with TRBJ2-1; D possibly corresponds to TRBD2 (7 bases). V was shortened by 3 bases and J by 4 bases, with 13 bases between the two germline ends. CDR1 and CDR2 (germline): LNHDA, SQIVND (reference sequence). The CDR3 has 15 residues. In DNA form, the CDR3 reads TGTGCCAGTAGTATGGGGGCGGGAGATTACAATGAGCAGTTCTTC. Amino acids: CASSMGAGDYNEQFF.

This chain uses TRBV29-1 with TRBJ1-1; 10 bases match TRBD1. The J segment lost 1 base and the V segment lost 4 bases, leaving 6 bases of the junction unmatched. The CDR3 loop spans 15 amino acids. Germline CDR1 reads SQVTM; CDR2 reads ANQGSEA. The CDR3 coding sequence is TGCAGCGTTGGGGACAGGGGCCGCCCGAACACTGAAGCTTTCTTT. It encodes CSVGDRGRPNTEAFF.

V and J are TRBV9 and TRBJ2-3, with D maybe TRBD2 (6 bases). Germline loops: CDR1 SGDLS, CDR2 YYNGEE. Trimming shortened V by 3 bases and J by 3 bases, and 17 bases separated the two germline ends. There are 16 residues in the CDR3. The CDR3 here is CASSALAGTPTDTQYF. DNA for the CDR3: TGTGCCAGCAGCGCCCTAGCCGGGACTCCGACAGATACGCAGTATTTT.

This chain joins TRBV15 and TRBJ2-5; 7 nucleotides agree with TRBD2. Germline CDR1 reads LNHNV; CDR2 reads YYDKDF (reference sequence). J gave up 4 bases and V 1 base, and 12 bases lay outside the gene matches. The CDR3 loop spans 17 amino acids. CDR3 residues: CATSRVILSGVTETQYF. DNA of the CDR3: TGTGCCACCAGCAGAGTAATTCTGAGCGGGGTAACAGAGACCCAGTACTTC.

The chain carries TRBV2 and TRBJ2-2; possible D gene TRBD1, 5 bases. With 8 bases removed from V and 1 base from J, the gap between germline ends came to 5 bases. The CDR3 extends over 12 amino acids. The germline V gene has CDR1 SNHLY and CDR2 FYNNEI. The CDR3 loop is CASGQNTGELFF. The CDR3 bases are TGTGCCAGCGGACAGAACACCGGGGAGCTGTTTTTT. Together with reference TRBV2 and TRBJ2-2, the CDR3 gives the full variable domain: EPEVTQTPSHQVTQMGQEVILRCVPISNHLYFYWYRQILGQKVEFLVSFYNNEISEKSEIFDDQFSVERPDGSNFTLKIRSTKLEDSAMYFCASGQNTGELFFGEGSRLTVL.

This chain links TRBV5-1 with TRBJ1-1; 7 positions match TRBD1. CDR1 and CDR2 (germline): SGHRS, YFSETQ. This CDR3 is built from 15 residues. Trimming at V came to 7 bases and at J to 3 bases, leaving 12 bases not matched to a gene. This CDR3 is CASGRGQAQDTEAFF. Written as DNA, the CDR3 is TGCGCCAGCGGTAGGGGGCAGGCGCAAGACACTGAAGCTTTCTTT.

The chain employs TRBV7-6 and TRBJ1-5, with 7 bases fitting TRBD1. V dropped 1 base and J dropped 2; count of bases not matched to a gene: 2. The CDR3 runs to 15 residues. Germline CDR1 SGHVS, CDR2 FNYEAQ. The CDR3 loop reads CASSLGDSGNQPQHF. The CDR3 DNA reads TGTGCCAGCAGCTTAGGGGACAGCGGCAATCAGCCCCAGCATTTT.

This chain's CDR3 is CASSEARGEGQETQYF. The CDR3 bases are TGTGCCAGCAGTGAAGCAAGGGGGGAGGGACAAGAGACCCAGTACTTC. The chain recombines TRBV2 with TRBJ2-5, with D possibly being TRBD2 (7 bases). CDR3 length equals 16 residues. V dropped 0 bases and J dropped 2 bases, with 13 bases sitting between them. From germline, CDR1 is SNHLY and CDR2 FYNNEI.

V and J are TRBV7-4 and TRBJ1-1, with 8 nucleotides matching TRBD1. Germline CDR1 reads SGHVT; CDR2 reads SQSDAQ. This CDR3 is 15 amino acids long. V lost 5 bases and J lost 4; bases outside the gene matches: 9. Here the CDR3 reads CASSPPLDRATEAFF. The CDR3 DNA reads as TGTGCCAGCAGCCCCCCCTTGGACAGGGCCACTGAAGCTTTCTTT.

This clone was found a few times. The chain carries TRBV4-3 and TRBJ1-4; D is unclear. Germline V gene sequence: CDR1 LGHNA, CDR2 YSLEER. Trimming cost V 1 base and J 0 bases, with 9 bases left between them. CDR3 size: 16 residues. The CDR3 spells CASSQALSATNEKLFF. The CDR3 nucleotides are TGCGCCAGCAGCCAAGCCCTCAGCGCAACTAATGAAAAACTGTTTTTT.

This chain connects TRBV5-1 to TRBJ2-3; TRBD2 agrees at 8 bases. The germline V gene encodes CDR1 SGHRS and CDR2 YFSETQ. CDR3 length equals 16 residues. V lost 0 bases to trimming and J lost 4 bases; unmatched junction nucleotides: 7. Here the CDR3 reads CASSLALGGASDTQYF. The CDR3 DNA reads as TGCGCCAGCAGCTTGGCCCTCGGGGGGGCGTCAGATACGCAGTATTTT. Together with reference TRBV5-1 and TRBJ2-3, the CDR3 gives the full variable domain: KAGVTQTPRYLIKTRGQQVTLSCSPISGHRSVSWYQQTPGQGLQFLFEYFSETQRNKGNFPGRFSGRQFSNSRSEMNVSTLELGDSALYLCASSLALGGASDTQYFGPGTRLTVL.

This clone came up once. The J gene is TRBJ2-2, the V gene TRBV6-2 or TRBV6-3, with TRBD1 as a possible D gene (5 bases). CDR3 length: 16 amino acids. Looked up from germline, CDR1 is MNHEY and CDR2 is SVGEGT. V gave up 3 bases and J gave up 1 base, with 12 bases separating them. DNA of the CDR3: TGTGCCAGCAGTTATCCGGTCGACAGGAACACCGGGGAGCTGTTTTTT. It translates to CASSYPVDRNTGELFF.

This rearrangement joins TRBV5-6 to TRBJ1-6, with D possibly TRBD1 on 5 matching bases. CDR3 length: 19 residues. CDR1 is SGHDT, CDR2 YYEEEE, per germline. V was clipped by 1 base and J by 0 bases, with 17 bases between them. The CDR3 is CASSLLGRTLSSYNSPLHF. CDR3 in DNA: TGTGCCAGCAGCTTGCTTGGACGGACACTGAGCTCCTATAATTCACCCCTCCACTTT.

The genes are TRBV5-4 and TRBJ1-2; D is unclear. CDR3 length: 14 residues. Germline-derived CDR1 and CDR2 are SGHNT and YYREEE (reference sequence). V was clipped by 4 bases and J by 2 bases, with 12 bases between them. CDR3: CASSPPNMNYGYTF. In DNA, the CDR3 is TGTGCCAGCAGCCCGCCCAACATGAACTATGGCTACACCTTC.

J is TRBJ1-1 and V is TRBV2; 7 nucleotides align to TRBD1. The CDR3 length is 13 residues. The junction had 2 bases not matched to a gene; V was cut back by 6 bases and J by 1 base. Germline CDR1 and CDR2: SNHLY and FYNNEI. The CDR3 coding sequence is TGTGCCAGCAGCCAGGGGGAGAACACTGAAGCTTTCTTT. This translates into CASSQGENTEAFF.

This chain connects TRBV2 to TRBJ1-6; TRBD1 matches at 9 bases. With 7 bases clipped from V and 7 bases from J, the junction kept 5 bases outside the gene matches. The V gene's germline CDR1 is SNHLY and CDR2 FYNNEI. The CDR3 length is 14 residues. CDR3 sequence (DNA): TGTGCCAGCACGTCGGACAGGGGCAATTCACCCCTCCACTTT. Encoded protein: CASTSDRGNSPLHF.

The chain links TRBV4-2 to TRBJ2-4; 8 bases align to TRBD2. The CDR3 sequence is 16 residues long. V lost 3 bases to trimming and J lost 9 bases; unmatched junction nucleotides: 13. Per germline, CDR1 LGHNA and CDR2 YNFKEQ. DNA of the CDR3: TGTGCCAGCAGCCAGGGCGGGGGGCCGGACAATGCCATTCAGTACTTC. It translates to CASSQGGGPDNAIQYF.